Following are 23 T cell receptor beta chains from one sample sequenced in a study of T-cell reconstitution after alpha-beta-depleted transplantation in children. Unique molecular identifiers were incorporated during preparation of the TCRbeta library. TCRdb passed the PCR reads through MiXCR, listing each CDR3 protein once. Of 250,000 to 300,000 distinct CDR3 sequences listed, around 9.1% were seen once; the top ten hold 7.5%. Here the sequenced sample was PBMCs, taken before TCRalphabeta/CD19-depleted stem cell transplant. The receptors shown here come from a boy under two years old with acute myeloid leukemia, due to receive a stem cell transplant.

The sample holds many counts of this clonotype. The CDR3 reads CASSSHWTGMVDTQYF. In nucleotides, the CDR3 is TGTGCCAGCAGCTCCCACTGGACAGGAATGGTAGATACGCAGTATTTT. The rearrangement links TRBV7-9 to TRBJ2-3; the match to TRBD1 covers 7 bases. Per the germline V gene, CDR1 is SEHNR and CDR2 is FQNEAQ (reference sequence). The ends lost 4 bases at V and 5 bases at J; junction bases unmatched: 12. The CDR3 runs to 16 residues.

This clonotype was detected ten times or more. The chain has TRBV12-3 or TRBV12-4 and TRBJ1-3, with D possibly matching TRBD1 (6 bases). CDR3 length equals 15 residues. The V and J ends lost 6 bases and 8 bases respectively, with 20 bases between them. CDR3 sequence reads: CASSAGLTGGHTIYF. The CDR3 bases are TGTGCCAGCAGCGCTGGTCTTACTGGGGGCCACACCATATATTTT.

Ten or more counts support this clonotype. V usage is TRBV15 and J usage is TRBJ2-1; D remains ambiguous. Germline CDR1 is LNHNV and CDR2 is YYDKDF (reference sequence). V gave up 1 base and J gave up 5 bases, with 9 bases separating them. This CDR3 spans 14 amino acids. For the CDR3, the DNA is TGTGCCACCAGCAGAGGAAGGACCGACAATGAGCAGTTCTTC. Residues: CATSRGRTDNEQFF.

The V and J genes are TRBV24-1 and TRBJ2-5; 7 bases match TRBD2. J lost 1 base, V lost 7 bases, and 11 bases had no gene match. Germline loops: CDR1 KGHDR, CDR2 SFDVKD. There are 16 residues in the CDR3. The CDR3: CATSGSRSGAQETQYF. The CDR3 DNA is TGTGCCACCAGCGGTAGTAGGAGCGGGGCCCAAGAGACCCAGTACTTC.

This clonotype was observed at least ten times. V is TRBV7-2 and J is TRBJ2-1; D assignment may be TRBD1 or TRBD2 (6 bases each). The CDR3 loop spans 14 amino acids. V dropped 4 bases and J dropped 6 bases, with 13 bases sitting between them. From germline, CDR1 is SGHTA and CDR2 FQGNSA. The CDR3 region is CASSSEGGRNEQFF. As DNA, the CDR3 is TGTGCCAGCAGCTCCGAGGGGGGTCGCAATGAGCAGTTCTTC. The full variable domain, its missing parts supplied by reference TRBV7-2 and TRBJ2-1, is GAGVSQSPSNKVTEKGKDVELRCDPISGHTALYWYRQSLGQGLEFLIYFQGNSAPDKSGLPSDRFSAERTGGSVSTLTIQRTQQEDSAVYLCASSSEGGRNEQFFGPGTRLTVL.

This rearrangement joins TRBV6-5 to TRBJ2-5, with D tentatively TRBD2 (6 bases). Between the trimmed V and J ends, which lost 0 bases and 5 bases, there was a span of 10 bases. Germline loops: CDR1 MNHEY, CDR2 SVGAGI. CDR3 size: 14 residues. The CDR3: CASSYSLAGETQYF. The CDR3 DNA reads as TGTGCCAGCAGTTACTCACTAGCTGGGGAGACCCAGTACTTC.

This clonotype was detected a few times. This chain links TRBV12-3 or TRBV12-4 with TRBJ2-5; D uncertain. The CDR3 is made up of 16 amino acids. V was clipped by 3 bases and J by 1 base, with 15 bases between them. CDR3 in amino acids: CASSFSQGPFQETQYF. Written as DNA, the CDR3 is TGTGCCAGCAGTTTTTCCCAAGGACCCTTCCAAGAGACCCAGTACTTC.

This clonotype was found many times. V is TRBV5-6 and J is TRBJ2-1, with 12 bases matching TRBD2. Per the germline V gene, CDR1 is SGHDT and CDR2 is YYEEEE. CDR3 length equals 15 residues. V lost 4 bases to trimming and J lost 14 bases; unmatched junction nucleotides: 13. The CDR3 spells CASSPWTSGTMREFF. The CDR3 DNA sequence: TGTGCCAGCAGCCCATGGACTAGCGGGACAATGAGGGAGTTCTTC.

This clonotype was recorded at least ten times. CDR3 loop: CASSQGLAGGQETQYF. The CDR3 nucleotides are TGTGCCAGCAGCCAGGGACTAGCGGGAGGACAAGAGACCCAGTACTTC. This chain connects TRBV28 to TRBJ2-5; TRBD2 agrees at 15 bases. The CDR3 sequence is 16 residues long. V lost 6 bases to trimming and J lost 2 bases; unmatched junction nucleotides: 4. Germline V gives CDR1 MDHEN, CDR2 SYDVKM.

This clonotype was recorded a few times. This chain joins TRBV6-1 and TRBJ1-4; 9 bases align to TRBD1. CDR1 is MNHNS and CDR2 is SASEGT in the germline V gene. Germline trimming cut 3 bases from V and 3 bases from J; bases unmatched to any gene: 8. The CDR3 is made up of 17 amino acids. The CDR3 loop is CASSESGDREANEKLFF. The CDR3, as DNA: TGTGCCAGCAGTGAGAGTGGGGACAGGGAGGCTAATGAAAAACTGTTTTTT.

This clonotype occurred many times. The V gene is TRBV7-9, the J gene TRBJ1-2; D gene ambiguous. This CDR3 spans 13 amino acids. The V gene lost 1 base and the J gene lost 6 bases, with 9 bases spanning the gap. The germline V gene has CDR1 SEHNR and CDR2 FQNEAQ (reference sequence). Here the CDR3 DNA reads TGTGCCAGCAGCTTAGGACCAGTGGATGGCTACACCTTC. Protein: CASSLGPVDGYTF.

This clonotype has ten or more counts. The rearrangement links TRBV5-1 to TRBJ1-6; D remains ambiguous. This CDR3 has 14 amino acids. The germline V and J ends were trimmed by 3 bases and 6 bases, with 10 bases remaining between them. Germline assignment: CDR1 SGHRS and CDR2 YFSETQ. CDR3 sequence: CASSSGWGNSPLHF. CDR3 nucleotides: TGCGCCAGCAGCTCGGGATGGGGTAATTCACCCCTCCACTTT.

This clonotype appeared many times. This rearrangement joins TRBV6-5 to TRBJ1-2; no reliable D call. The length of the CDR3 is 17 residues. The V end lost 0 bases, the J end lost 1 base, and 15 bases lay between the germline ends. Germline lookup yields CDR1 MNHEY and CDR2 SVGAGI. The CDR3 sequence is CASSYSATRGFNYGYTF. DNA of the CDR3: TGTGCCAGCAGTTACTCCGCTACTCGAGGGTTTAACTATGGCTACACCTTC.

This clonotype came up a few times. This chain links TRBV6-1 with TRBJ2-7; D unclear. This CDR3 is 16 amino acids long. The V and J ends lost 4 bases and 2 bases respectively, with 18 bases between them. In germline, CDR1 is MNHNS, CDR2 SASEGT. CDR3 protein: CASSGGRFFAPYEQYF. The CDR3 DNA reads TGTGCCAGCAGTGGTGGTAGGTTTTTCGCCCCCTACGAGCAGTACTTC.

This clonotype has ten or more counts. V usage is TRBV5-5 and J usage is TRBJ2-3; 12 bases match TRBD2. The germline gives CDR1 SGHKS, CDR2 YYEKEE (reference sequence). With 4 bases clipped from V and 2 bases from J, the junction kept 5 bases outside the gene matches. This CDR3 is 16 amino acids long. CDR3 sequence (DNA): TGTGCCAGCAGCGTCCTAGCGGGGGGGTTCACAGATACGCAGTATTTT. Protein sequence: CASSVLAGGFTDTQYF.

This clonotype has at least ten counts. This sequence joins TRBV10-3 and TRBJ2-2; 10 bases are a match to TRBD1. J was trimmed by 4 bases and V by 3 bases; bases with no gene match: 5. The germline CDR1 and CDR2 sequences are ENHRY and SYGVKD. The CDR3 loop spans 16 amino acids. CDR3: CAISEAGDRGTGELFF. As DNA, the CDR3 is TGTGCCATCAGTGAAGCGGGGGACAGGGGCACCGGGGAGCTGTTTTTT.

This clonotype was counted only a few times. V usage is TRBV12-3 or TRBV12-4 and J usage is TRBJ2-7; D ambiguous. V was cut by 3 bases and J by 3 bases, with 9 bases left in between. The CDR3 is 13 amino acids. The CDR3, as DNA: TGTGCCAGCAGTTTTGGAGCTCTCTACGAGCAGTACTTC. It yields the protein CASSFGALYEQYF.

This clonotype was detected ten times or more. V gene TRBV2 combines with J gene TRBJ2-3; perhaps TRBD2 as D (5 bases). Germline CDR1 SNHLY, CDR2 FYNNEI. This CDR3 has 15 amino acids. V was pared by 7 bases and J by 4 bases, with 18 bases between. The CDR3 bases are TGTGCCAGCACCGTTCCCGGGGTATTCGCAGATACGCAGTATTTT. Its protein is CASTVPGVFADTQYF.

For this clonotype: The junction departs from germline at one end; a sequencing error may be responsible. As DNA, the CDR3 is TGTGCCAGCAGCTTAGTGGGCGGGGTCACAGTTACGCAGTATTTT. Its translation: CASSLVGGVTVTQYF. The chain has TRBV7-9 and TRBJ2-3; D possibly corresponds to TRBD2 (6 bases). The CDR3 loop spans 15 amino acids. Germline CDR1 reads SEHNR; CDR2 reads FQNEAQ (reference sequence).

This rearrangement joins TRBV20-1 to TRBJ2-7; D ambiguous. This CDR3 is 14 amino acids long. Germline values: CDR1 DFQATT, CDR2 SNEGSKA (reference sequence). The germline V and J ends were trimmed by 2 bases and 2 bases, with 13 bases remaining between them. The CDR3 DNA reads as TGCAGTGCTAGACCCCCGAGCGTCCCCTACGAGCAGTACTTC. It translates to CSARPPSVPYEQYF.

This clonotype was seen a handful of times. The chain employs TRBV20-1 and TRBJ2-1, with 8 positions matching TRBD2. J was trimmed by 9 bases and V by 2 bases; bases with no gene match: 6. In germline, CDR1 is DFQATT, CDR2 SNEGSKA (reference sequence). This CDR3 contains 13 residues. In nucleotides, the CDR3 is TGCAGTGCTAGAACGGCGGGAGGCCCTGAGCAGTTCTTC. Translated, it gives CSARTAGGPEQFF.

The table lists this clonotype with many counts. V gene TRBV24-1 combines with J gene TRBJ2-3; 7 bases fit TRBD1. CDR3 length equals 14 residues. From germline, CDR1 is KGHDR and CDR2 SFDVKD. Losses at the gene ends were 1 base for V and 7 bases for J; bases not matched to a gene: 4. This chain's CDR3 is CATSDFHRGYTQYF. CDR3 in DNA: TGTGCCACCAGTGATTTCCACAGGGGCTATACGCAGTATTTT.

This clonotype has ten or more counts. This sequence joins TRBV12-3 or TRBV12-4 and TRBJ1-6; D call uncertain. The CDR3 has 16 amino acids. The V end was cut by 3 bases, the J end by 9 bases, with 18 bases between. The CDR3 nucleotides read TGTGCCAGCAGTTTGGGCAATCCCCCTTTAGGTTCACCCCTCCACTTT. This codes for CASSLGNPPLGSPLHF.